Included here is one T cell receptor (beta chain) sequence, with context. Its antigen remains unknown. This CDR3 has 20 residues. Trimming cost V 3 bases and J 5 bases; bases outside gene matches: 19. Germline V gene lookup returns CDR1 ENHRY and CDR2 SYGVKD. The data derive from a study of T cells after yellow fever vaccination. Notes on the study in general: Although the secondary response was weaker, it peaked faster, at day 5 versus 15. Reappearance after the booster was observed for most primary-vaccination clones (roughly 97% CD4, approximately 90% CD8).

5'RACE template switching produced TCR cDNA carrying a universal primer site and UMIs. One entry per CDR3 protein, called by TCRdb with MiXCR from the 5' RACE reads. The profile shows roughly 500,000 distinct CDR3 sequences, roughly 19% of them singletons. Sequenced material: PBMCs, taken 15 days after the yellow fever booster vaccination. The chain has TRBV10-3 and TRBJ2-2; TRBD2 agrees at 9 bases. The sequence came from a man aged 25 to 45 who received the YFV17D yellow fever vaccine. The CDR3 DNA reads TGTGCCATCAGTGAACCCGGGACTAGCCTCTCGCAATCAGGGACCGGGGAGCTGTTTTTT. This translates into CAISEPGTSLSQSGTGELFF.